A selection of T cell receptor beta chains follows, all from one sample in a study of blood T cell repertoires in COVID-19. TCRdb keeps only in-frame clones here, not all; method: immunoSEQ multiplex PCR. The data show about 58,000 clones, about 85% seen once. The sample taken for sequencing was peripheral blood. The source of these receptors is a woman in her 70s with active COVID-19. Each CDR3 is given with its conserved first and last residue. A D gene is named only where the DNA matches it firmly. Clone size is given for some rows only: seen once, a few or many times, or a class if the clone is expanded.

j_gene: TRBJ2-6
abundance: NA
d_gene: NA
v_gene: TRBV6-1
CDR3nt: TGTGCCAGCAGTGAAACGAGGGGGCTAGCGTGGTCTGGGGCCAACGTCCTGACTTTC
CDR3aa: CASSETRGLAWSGANVLTF

j_gene: TRBJ2-1
abundance: NA
d_gene: TRBD2
v_gene: TRBV11-3
CDR3nt: TGTGCCAGCAGTCCCGGGACTAGCGGGAGCTATGAGCAGTTCTTC
CDR3aa: CASSPGTSGSYEQFF

j_gene: TRBJ2-6
abundance: NA
d_gene: NA
v_gene: TRBV15
CDR3nt: TGTGCCACCAGCGGGAGCTCTGGGGCCAACGTCCTGACTTTC
CDR3aa: CATSGSSGANVLTF

j_gene: TRBJ2-7
abundance: once
d_gene: TRBD1
v_gene: TRBV28
CDR3nt: TGTGCCAGCAGTACCGGGACAGGGGGCCCCGAGCAGTACTTC
CDR3aa: CASSTGTGGPEQYF

j_gene: TRBJ1-4
abundance: NA
d_gene: NA
v_gene: TRBV7-7
CDR3nt: TGTGCCAGCAGCTCCCGGGTGAATGAAAAACTGTTTTTT
CDR3aa: CASSSRVNEKLFF

j_gene: TRBJ1-2
abundance: NA
d_gene: NA
v_gene: TRBV10-2
CDR3nt: TGCGCCAGCAGACACCCGGAGGGTCCTCCCGCATTTGGCTACACCTTC
CDR3aa: CASRHPEGPPAFGYTF

j_gene: TRBJ2-7
abundance: NA
d_gene: NA
v_gene: TRBV5-4
CDR3nt: TGTGCCAGCAGCTTGGTTTCAGGAAACTACGAGCAGTACTTC
CDR3aa: CASSLVSGNYEQYF

j_gene: TRBJ1-4
abundance: NA
d_gene: TRBD1
v_gene: TRBV24-1
CDR3nt: TGTGCCACCAGTGATTCCCAGGGACAGGGGTTTGAAAAACTGTTTTTT
CDR3aa: CATSDSQGQGFEKLFF

j_gene: TRBJ2-3
abundance: NA
d_gene: NA
v_gene: TRBV11-1
CDR3nt: TGTGCCAGCAGCGACCCGGGGGTAGACGCAGATACGCAGTATTTT
CDR3aa: CASSDPGVDADTQYF

j_gene: TRBJ2-2
abundance: once
d_gene: NA
v_gene: TRBV30
CDR3nt: TGTGCCTGGAGCGGCCCTAGGGAGGGGGAGCTGTTTTTT
CDR3aa: CAWSGPREGELFF

j_gene: TRBJ1-1
abundance: NA
d_gene: TRBD1
v_gene: TRBV5-4
CDR3nt: TGTGCCAGCAGCTTCGACAGGGGGGAAGCTTTCTTT
CDR3aa: CASSFDRGEAFF

j_gene: TRBJ1-6
abundance: NA
d_gene: TRBD1
v_gene: TRBV28
CDR3nt: TGTGCCAGCAGTTTATTTTGGGACAGGGGAGGCAATTCACCCCTCCACTTT
CDR3aa: CASSLFWDRGGNSPLHF

j_gene: TRBJ2-7
abundance: NA
d_gene: TRBD1
v_gene: TRBV7-9
CDR3nt: TGTGCCAGCAGGCCTCTCACGACAGGGTACGAGCAGTACTTC
CDR3aa: CASRPLTTGYEQYF

j_gene: TRBJ1-6
abundance: NA
d_gene: NA
v_gene: TRBV7-3
CDR3nt: TGTGCCAGCAGCCCACAGGGATACTATAATTCACCCCTCCACTTT
CDR3aa: CASSPQGYYNSPLHF

j_gene: TRBJ1-4
abundance: once
d_gene: NA
v_gene: TRBV7-9
CDR3nt: TGTGCCAGCAGCTTTATCGCAGGGGCCGATGCAACTAATGAAAAACTGTTTTTT
CDR3aa: CASSFIAGADATNEKLFF

j_gene: TRBJ2-1
abundance: few
d_gene: NA
v_gene: TRBV5-1
CDR3nt: TGCGCCAGCAGCTTGGTAGGGGCAGAATACAATGAGCAGTTCTTC
CDR3aa: CASSLVGAEYNEQFF

j_gene: TRBJ2-5
abundance: NA
d_gene: NA
v_gene: TRBV7-3
CDR3nt: TGTGCCAGCAGCTTACTCGGCGGAGAAGAGACCCAGTACTTC
CDR3aa: CASSLLGGEETQYF

j_gene: TRBJ1-1
abundance: NA
d_gene: TRBD1
v_gene: TRBV5-1
CDR3nt: TGCGCCAGCAGCTCCCAAGGGGGCAACACTGAAGCTTTCTTT
CDR3aa: CASSSQGGNTEAFF

j_gene: TRBJ2-7
abundance: NA
d_gene: NA
v_gene: TRBV2
CDR3nt: TGTGCCAGCAGTGGGCGATTAGGAGAAAGCTCCTACGAGCAGTACTTC
CDR3aa: CASSGRLGESSYEQYF

j_gene: TRBJ2-1
abundance: NA
d_gene: NA
v_gene: TRBV28
CDR3nt: TGTGCCAGCAGTTACCCTTTCCCCCGGGGGACTGAGCAGTTCTTC
CDR3aa: CASSYPFPRGTEQFF

j_gene: TRBJ2-7
abundance: NA
d_gene: NA
v_gene: TRBV27
CDR3nt: TGTGCCAGCAGTTTAAAAGCATTAGGACTACGGCAAGCAGCGGGCTACGAGCAGTACTTC
CDR3aa: CASSLKALGLRQAAGYEQYF

j_gene: TRBJ2-1
abundance: NA
d_gene: TRBD2
v_gene: TRBV11-2
CDR3nt: TGTGCCAGCAGCTTCAGCGGGACGAGCTTCAATGAGCAGTTCTTC
CDR3aa: CASSFSGTSFNEQFF